The 3 T cell receptor beta chains in this list originate from one sample, sequenced in a study of siplizumab effects on memory and regulatory T cells. Here immunoSEQ multiplex PCR was the method, and the copy in TCRdb shows in-frame clones only, minus some. The table lists about 110,000 clones, about 92% of them singletons, with about 0.7% in the top ten. The sample comprised Tregs sorted from blood. The receptors come from a human donor in good health.

The rearrangement links TRBV6-1 to TRBJ2-5; D is unresolved. V was trimmed by 0 bases and J by 5 bases, leaving 10 bases between them. CDR3 length equals 14 residues. Germline V gene sequence: CDR1 MNHNS, CDR2 SASEGT. Here the CDR3 DNA reads TGTGCCAGCAGTGAAGCGCAAGCGTGGGAGACCCAGTACTTC. Its translation: CASSEAQAWETQYF.

The chain joins TRBV6-5 to TRBJ1-5; TRBD1 is a possible D gene (6 bases). The CDR3 sequence is 12 residues long. The V end lost 10 bases, the J end lost 2 bases, and 9 bases lay between the germline ends. The germline V gene has CDR1 MNHEY and CDR2 SVGAGI. CDR3 sequence: CATRTGNQPQHF. As DNA, the CDR3 is TGTGCCACCCGGACAGGCAATCAGCCCCAGCATTTT.

The DNA for the CDR3 is TGTGCCAGCAGCCAACAGGGCGGGAGACTGTTTTTT. This translates into CASSQQGGRLFF. V and J are TRBV7-6 and TRBJ1-4; possibly TRBD1 for D (6 bases). Trimming left V 5 bases short and J 13 bases short, with 14 bases between. The length of the CDR3 is 12 residues. Germline CDR1 and CDR2: SGHVS and FNYEAQ. Full variable domain (remainder filled in from reference TRBV7-6 and TRBJ1-4): GAGVSQSPRYKVTKRGQDVALRCDPISGHVSLYWYRQALGQGPEFLTYFNYEAQQDKSGLPNDRFSAERPEGSISTLTIQRTEQRDSAMYRCASSQQGGRLFFGSGTQLSVL.